The sequence of this TCR beta chain was determined in a study of beta chain features in type 1 diabetes (dated by TCRdb to 2016 to 2019). For context, the study as a whole: No differences in mean age, gender distribution, total cell number or subset yield were found between patients and healthy donors. Across all samples, some 110,000,000 sorted cells were examined, and cell number per subset correlated strongly with RNA yield. In the study, recently diagnosed type 1 diabetes patients and matched healthy donors were compared on the TCRB repertoires of their sorted circulating CD4+ T cell subsets. Whereas all 30 or so donors provided naive and central memory subsets, regulatory and stem cell-like memory subsets were isolated from just 8 patients and roughly eight healthy donors. Here is what the overall study found, with its caveats: The naive, central memory and regulatory TCRB repertoires appeared to resemble one another more closely among patients than among healthy donors. Type 1 diabetes patients showed a moderate but significant shortening of TCRB CDR3 length in all four CD4+ subsets. HLA sub-analyses involved small numbers of individuals, so any influence of HLA type on TCRB rearrangement remained unresolved. Fewer insertions and more nucleotide deletions at VDJ recombination sites were observed in patients with type 1 diabetes, implying thymic rearrangement abnormalities. Because cDNA was sequenced instead of genomic DNA, highly expressing activated cells could be over-represented, though the groups showed no difference in activation or CD3 levels. PCR may preferentially amplify shorter templates, but because patient and control samples were amplified and corrected together, any resulting skew would affect both groups equally.

This clone was observed a handful of times. It lacks a known antigen. Base qualities are missing; no much larger clone stands one base away. The entire isolated RNA was reverse transcribed using the High Capacity cDNA Reverse Transcription Kit, and thus expressed TCRB transcripts were sequenced. Deep immunoSEQ sequencing was performed on naive, central memory and regulatory T cell samples, with an average of roughly 3.5 million total reads per sample. After sorted cells were lysed in RLT buffer, RNA was extracted with DNase-treated RNeasy Micro or Mini kits, with the choice depending on cell number. To prevent cross-contamination, each cell subset was processed individually, whereas patient and healthy donor samples were processed jointly. The immunoSEQ multiplex PCR was used to amplify TCRB sequences from cDNA, generating 87-bp fragments that spanned the CDR3 region. Sequencing of the amplicons was done on the Illumina HiSeq platform. On the study's bioinformatics: Synthetic template baselines were used to correct PCR bias computationally, reads within Hamming distance 2 were collapsed together, and singletons that could not be merged were discarded. By aligning reads against IMGT, V, D and J genes, CDR3 length, and insertions or deletions at six rearrangement sites were assigned. Within each subset, clonotype counts were normalized to sorted cell number, after which true diversity and Gini coefficients were computed with the tcR R package. The overlap coefficient, calculated on TCRB nucleotide sequences, was used to quantify repertoire sharing. As a proxy for the pre-selection repertoire, out-of-frame TCRB sequences from naive cells were analyzed. Drawn from immuneACCESS, this table holds only the in-frame rearrangements with V and J called that TCRdb kept. Clones are partly lost; checked studies trace under half to an unresolved V gene and leave the rest unexplained. V and J calls plus clone size are reproduced from that table; the DNA served to infer D and trimming. A total of more than 120,000 clones appear in this sample, roughly 10% of them only once. The ten largest clones add up to 1.3% of the sample.

From each donor, a single peripheral blood sample of 90 to 150 mL on average was drawn into heparinised tubes. Using a panel that included CD45RO, CCR7, CD25, CD127, CD95 and CD27, naive, central memory, regulatory and stem cell-like memory CD4+ T cells were sorted on a BD FACSAria II. All sorted populations exceeded 95% purity. PBMCs were isolated immediately by Lymphoprep density gradient centrifugation and stained directly without culture. So that batch effects would be minimized, each experiment stained and sorted samples in pairs, pairing one healthy donor with one patient. The sequence derives from a man in his late teens or twenties in good health. Sample: naive CD4+ T cells from blood. Reading the label with the study, this specimen's cell subset or site is: true naive CD4+ T cells.

The CDR3 protein: CASTQGADTQYF. DNA sequence: TGTGCCAGCACCCAGGGGGCAGATACGCAGTATTTT. The rearrangement joined TRBV7-2 to TRBJ2-3; 7 middle bases align to TRBD1. From its cysteine to its phenylalanine, the CDR3 spans 12 amino acids. CDR3 DNA is the only sequence kept; it has 36 bases, read in frame from the first base. For this chain, trimming is 7 bases at the V end and 4 bases at the J end, and the number of junction bases without a gene match is 2. The germline V gene sets CDR1 to SGHTA and CDR2 to FQGNSA.